The 7 T cell receptor beta chains reported below all come from one sample, sequenced in a study of OX40 agonist ivuxolimab in advanced cancers. Repertoires were generated with immunoSEQ multiplex PCR, while TCRdb's copy carries only in-frame clones and drops some. The sample consists of under 50,000 clones, roughly 80% of them appearing once. This material consisted of CD4+ or CD8+ T cells sorted from blood, taken in a trial of the OX40 agonist ivuxolimab. These receptors all stem from an adult with an advanced solid tumor such as melanoma, head and neck, liver or kidney cancer.

The V gene is TRBV4-3, the J gene TRBJ2-7; the match to TRBD2 covers 13 bases. The CDR3 extends over 17 amino acids. V was clipped by 5 bases and J by 2 bases; unmatched bases: 9. Per the germline V gene, CDR1 is LGHNA and CDR2 is YSLEER. The CDR3 nucleotides read TGCGCCAGCAGCATGGAACTAGCGGGAGGGAGCACCTACGAGCAGTACTTC. Amino acids: CASSMELAGGSTYEQYF.

Turning to this clone: Other DNA sequences from this sample encode an identical CDR3 as well. V usage is TRBV28 and J usage is TRBJ2-6; TRBD1 might be the D (6 bases). The V and J ends lost 3 bases and 1 base respectively, with 7 bases between them. The germline V gene has CDR1 MDHEN and CDR2 SYDVKM. This CDR3 has 15 residues. As DNA, the CDR3 is TGTGCCAGCAGTTTGGGGGCATCTGGGGCCAACGTCCTGACTTTC. Translation: CASSLGASGANVLTF.

The rearrangement links TRBV27 to TRBJ2-3, with D perhaps TRBD1 (6 bases). Germline CDR1 MNHEY, CDR2 SMNVEV (reference sequence). V was shortened by 5 bases and J by 2 bases, with 14 bases between the two germline ends. The CDR3 length is 15 residues. CDR3 nucleotide sequence: TGTGCCAGCAGTAGGTCGGGACACTCCACAGATACGCAGTATTTT. Its translation is CASSRSGHSTDTQYF.

This chain uses TRBV28 with TRBJ1-1; 9 positions agree with TRBD1. Germline V CDR1 and CDR2: MDHEN, SYDVKM. V shed 6 bases and J 5 bases; nucleotides not matched to a gene: 7. The CDR3 is made up of 14 amino acids. The CDR3 is CASRYGQGRTEAFF. In nucleotides, the CDR3 is TGTGCCAGCAGATATGGACAGGGGCGGACTGAAGCTTTCTTT.

The chain has TRBV7-2 and TRBJ2-3; D is uncertain. Germline V gene sequence: CDR1 SGHTA, CDR2 FQGNSA. Trimming took off 5 bases at V and 0 bases at J, with 12 bases between the two ends. This CDR3 has 15 residues. The CDR3 DNA reads TGTGCCAGCAGCCAACAGCAATCTAGCACAGATACGCAGTATTTT. It yields the protein CASSQQQSSTDTQYF.

The V gene is TRBV6-6, the J gene TRBJ2-2, with D perhaps TRBD2 (5 bases). CDR3 length: 15 residues. With 7 bases removed from V and 5 bases from J, the gap between germline ends came to 17 bases. CDR1 and CDR2 (germline): MNHNY, SVGAGI (reference sequence). CDR3 nucleotides: TGTGCCAGCATCAAGAACGGGATTGGGACCGGGGAGCTGTTTTTT. It translates to CASIKNGIGTGELFF.

The count of this clone is one. The rearrangement links TRBV1 to TRBJ1-4. TRBV1 is assigned pseudogene status. The CDR3 length is 16 residues. CDR3 protein: CTSSQVNEGPREKLFF. The DNA for the CDR3 is TGCACCAGCAGCCAAGTGAATGAGGGCCCGAGGGAAAAACTGTTTTTT.